The clone carrying this T cell receptor (beta chain) appeared many times. The antigen is undetermined. The data belong to a study of neurological immune-mediated disorders. Study-wide results and caveats: The multiple sclerosis repertoire cluster showed no association with any clinical or MRI feature. The authors stated that larger cohorts are needed.

Libraries used 2 million unsorted PBMCs kept frozen in RNAlater. Sequencing runs each generated in excess of 160 million TCR-beta sequences derived from 15-18 subjects. From the 5' RACE reads, TCRdb called clonotypes with MiXCR, one entry per CDR3 protein. The data hold tens of thousands of distinct CDR3 sequences, with roughly 3.5% observed a single time. Germline CDR1 and CDR2: SGDLS and YYNGEE. CDR3 length: 17 residues. The V gene end was trimmed by 4 bases and the J gene end by 7 bases; junction bases not matched to a gene: 15. This chain connects TRBV9 to TRBJ2-2, with TRBD2 identical over 8 bases. Sequenced material: PBMCs. The origin of this receptor is a woman aged 50 to 65 with multiple sclerosis. The CDR3 DNA reads as TGTGCCAGCAGCCCCCGGGGAGGCAGCGGGGGTGTCGGGGAGCTGTTTTTT. Translating it yields CASSPRGGSGGVGELFF.